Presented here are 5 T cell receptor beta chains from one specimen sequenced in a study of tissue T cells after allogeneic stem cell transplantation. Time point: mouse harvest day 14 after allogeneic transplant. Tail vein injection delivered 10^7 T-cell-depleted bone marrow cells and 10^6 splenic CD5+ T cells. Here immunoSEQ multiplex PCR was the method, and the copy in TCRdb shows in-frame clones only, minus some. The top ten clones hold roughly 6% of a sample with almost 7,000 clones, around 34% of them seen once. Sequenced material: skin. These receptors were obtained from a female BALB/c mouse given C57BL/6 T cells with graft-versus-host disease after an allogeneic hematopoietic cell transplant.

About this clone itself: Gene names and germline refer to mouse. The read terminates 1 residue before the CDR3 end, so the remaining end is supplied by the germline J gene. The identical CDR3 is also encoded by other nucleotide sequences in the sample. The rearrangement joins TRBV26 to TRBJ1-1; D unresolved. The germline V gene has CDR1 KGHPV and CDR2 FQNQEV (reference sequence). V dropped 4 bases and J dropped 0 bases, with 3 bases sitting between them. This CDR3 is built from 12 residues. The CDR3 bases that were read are TGTGCCAGCAGTCCCCAGAACACAGAAGTCTTC. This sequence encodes CASSPQNTEVF. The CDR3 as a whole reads CASSPQNTEVFF.

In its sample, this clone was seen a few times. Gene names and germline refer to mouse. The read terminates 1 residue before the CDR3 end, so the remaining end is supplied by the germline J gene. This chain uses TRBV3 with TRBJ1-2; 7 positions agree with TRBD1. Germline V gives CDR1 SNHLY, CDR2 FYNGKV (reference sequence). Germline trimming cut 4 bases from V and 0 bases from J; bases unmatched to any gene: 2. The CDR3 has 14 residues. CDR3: CASSSRGANSDYTF. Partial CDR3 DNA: TGTGCCAGCAGCTCCAGGGGGGCAAACTCCGACTACACC.

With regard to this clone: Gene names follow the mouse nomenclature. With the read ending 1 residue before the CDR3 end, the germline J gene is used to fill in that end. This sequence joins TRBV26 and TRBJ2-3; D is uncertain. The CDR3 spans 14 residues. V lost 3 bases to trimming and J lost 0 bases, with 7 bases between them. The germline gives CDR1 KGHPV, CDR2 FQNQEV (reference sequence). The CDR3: CASSLTSSAETLYF. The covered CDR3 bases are TGTGCCAGCAGTCTTACATCTAGTGCAGAAACGCTGTAT.

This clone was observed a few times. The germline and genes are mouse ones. The CDR3 here is CASADGKNTLYF. CDR3 bases read: TGTGCCAGCGCGGACGGAAAAAACACCTTGTAC. The gene calls are TRBV13-3 and TRBJ2-4, with D unclear. The CDR3 end lies 1 residue beyond the end of the read and is filled in from the germline J gene. Germline loops: CDR1 NNHDY, CDR2 SYVADS. Trimming cost V 7 bases and J 4 bases, with 10 bases left between them. This CDR3 spans 12 amino acids.

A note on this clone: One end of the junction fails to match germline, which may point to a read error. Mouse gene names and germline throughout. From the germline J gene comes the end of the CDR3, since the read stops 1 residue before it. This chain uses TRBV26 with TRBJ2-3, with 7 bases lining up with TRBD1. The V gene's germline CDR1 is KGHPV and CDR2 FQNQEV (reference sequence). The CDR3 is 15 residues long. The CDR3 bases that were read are TGTGCCAGCAGTCTGTTCAGGGGGAGTGGAGAAACGCTGTAT. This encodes CASSLFRGSGETLY. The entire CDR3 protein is CASSLFRGSGETLYF.